One sample yielded the 13 T cell receptor beta chains listed below, sequenced in a study of shared clonotypes between healthy human individuals. The data were produced by immunoSEQ multiplex PCR, yet TCRdb's version contains in-frame clones alone and is incomplete. This table holds roughly 2 million clones, around 96% found once. The naive CD8 population came from CD45RO-negative cells selected for CCR7, without terminally differentiated effector memory CD45RA+ cells. Specimen: naive CD8+ T cells sorted from blood. The receptors here all came from a man aged 18 to 30 in good health.

This sequence joins TRBV4-1 and TRBJ2-7, with 12 nucleotides matching TRBD2. Germline V gives CDR1 MGHRA, CDR2 YSYEKL. This CDR3 comprises 15 residues. Trimming cost V 5 bases and J 3 bases; bases outside gene matches: 5. Written as DNA, the CDR3 is TGCGCCAGCAGCGGCCGACTAGCGGGGGACTACGAGCAGTACTTC. Its protein is CASSGRLAGDYEQYF.

The chain links TRBV6-1 to TRBJ1-2; no clear D. V lost 0 bases and J 4 bases, leaving 18 bases between the germline ends. This CDR3 spans 17 amino acids. CDR1 and CDR2 from the germline V gene are MNHNS and SASEGT. The CDR3 nucleotides are TGTGCCAGCAGTGAAGCGCGACGGAAGCAGGCGGGCTATGGCTACACCTTC. This gives the protein CASSEARRKQAGYGYTF.

The chain has TRBV29-1 and TRBJ2-1; 7 positions match TRBD2. The CDR3 consists of 15 residues. CDR1 and CDR2 from the germline V gene are SQVTM and ANQGSEA. Trimming removed 7 bases from V and 1 base from J; junction bases left unmatched: 10. CDR3 in DNA: TGCAGCGCCTTGGGGGGAGGGCCGTCCTACAATGAGCAGTTCTTC. It encodes CSALGGGPSYNEQFF.

J is TRBJ2-1 and V is TRBV7-6; 16 bases line up with TRBD2. The germline gives CDR1 SGHVS, CDR2 FNYEAQ. The trim removed 5 bases at V and 9 bases at J, leaving 7 bases unmatched. The CDR3 loop spans 16 amino acids. Written as DNA, the CDR3 is TGTGCCAGCAGCGCGGGACTAGCGGGAGGGCCAGTTGAGCAGTTCTTC. It yields the protein CASSAGLAGGPVEQFF.

The chain recombines TRBV27 with TRBJ1-4; 10 positions match TRBD1. Germline loops: CDR1 MNHEY, CDR2 SMNVEV (reference sequence). Trimming at V came to 5 bases and at J to 2 bases, leaving 23 bases not matched to a gene. The CDR3 totals 22 residues. The CDR3 loop reads CASSPAITLGQGVKGTNEKLFF. Here the CDR3 DNA reads TGTGCCAGCAGTCCGGCTATTACCCTAGGACAGGGGGTAAAGGGGACTAATGAAAAACTGTTTTTT.

Concerning this clone itself: Distinct nucleotide sequences in the sample also encode this CDR3. The rearrangement links TRBV5-6 to TRBJ2-3; possibly TRBD1 for D (5 bases). The CDR3 is made up of 13 amino acids. Germline V gene data show CDR1 as SGHDT and CDR2 as YYEEEE. V lost 4 bases and J 3 bases, leaving 9 bases between the germline ends. CDR3 DNA: TGTGCCAGCAGCGTCGACAGTACAGATACGCAGTATTTT. This encodes CASSVDSTDTQYF.

The chain employs TRBV7-6 and TRBJ2-2, with D possibly TRBD2 on 6 matching bases. This CDR3 has 16 residues. Germline V gene data show CDR1 as SGHVS and CDR2 as FNYEAQ. The V gene lost 5 bases and the J gene lost 3 bases, with 16 bases spanning the gap. The CDR3 here is CASSPAGRADTGELFF. The CDR3 DNA reads TGTGCCAGCAGCCCCGCGGGGCGGGCGGACACCGGGGAGCTGTTTTTT.

This clone came up once. The chain couples TRBV7-2 to TRBJ2-3, with D unclear. Trimming removed 0 bases at V and 0 bases at J, with 13 bases between. The CDR3 sequence is 17 residues long. Per the germline V gene, CDR1 is SGHTA and CDR2 is FQGNSA. The CDR3 protein is CASSLAPAFSSTDTQYF. The DNA of the CDR3 is TGTGCCAGCAGCTTAGCCCCCGCGTTCTCTAGCACAGATACGCAGTATTTT.

V usage is TRBV5-8 and J usage is TRBJ1-1, with D tentatively TRBD1 (5 bases). Germline CDR1 SGHTS, CDR2 YDEGEE. The CDR3 loop spans 14 amino acids. Trimming shortened V by 0 bases and J by 0 bases, and 6 bases separated the two germline ends. CDR3 sequence reads: CASSLETVNTEAFF. CDR3 nucleotide sequence: TGTGCCAGCAGCTTGGAGACAGTGAACACTGAAGCTTTCTTT.

This rearrangement joins TRBV9 to TRBJ2-1; 9 nucleotides agree with TRBD2. CDR1 and CDR2 from the germline V gene are SGDLS and YYNGEE. The CDR3 sequence is 15 residues long. Trimming cost V 3 bases and J 4 bases; bases outside gene matches: 5. The CDR3 coding sequence is TGTGCCAGCAGCGCTGGACTAGCGCATTACAATGAGCAGTTCTTC. Protein product: CASSAGLAHYNEQFF.

V and J are TRBV5-6 and TRBJ2-7, with 7 nucleotides matching TRBD2. V lost 0 bases to trimming and J lost 7 bases; unmatched junction nucleotides: 7. Germline loops: CDR1 SGHDT, CDR2 YYEEEE. There are 14 residues in the CDR3. The DNA of the CDR3 is TGTGCCAGCAGCTTGGAAGGTTGGACTAGTGAGCAGTACTTC. Translated: CASSLEGWTSEQYF.

This clone was observed a few times. V gene TRBV7-2 combines with J gene TRBJ2-7, with 8 bases lining up with TRBD2. J gave up 3 bases and V 1 base, and 2 bases lay outside the gene matches. The CDR3 is 14 residues long. Germline-derived CDR1 and CDR2 are SGHTA and FQGNSA. CDR3: CASSLDGRDYEQYF. The CDR3 region has the DNA TGTGCCAGCAGCTTAGACGGGAGGGACTACGAGCAGTACTTC.

J is TRBJ2-5 and V is TRBV6-1; weak D call: TRBD1 (6 bases). CDR3 length equals 16 residues. Per germline, CDR1 MNHNS and CDR2 SASEGT. The germline V and J ends were trimmed by 4 bases and 1 base, with 16 bases remaining between them. CDR3 in DNA: TGTGCCAGCAGTGCCCAGTTTTTGGACAGCCAAGAGACCCAGTACTTC. Its translation: CASSAQFLDSQETQYF.